This TCR beta chain stems from a study of T-cell reconstitution after alpha-beta-depleted transplantation in children. Overall study results and limits: Most T-cell counts and diversity one year after the transplant came from T cells that were newly produced.

Unique molecular identifiers were built into the TCRbeta library. MiXCR, run by TCRdb on the PCR reads, gives a single entry per CDR3 protein. The table lists fewer than 1 million distinct CDR3 sequences, around 15% of them singletons, with roughly 5% in the top ten. On this clonotype itself: Its target is not known. An end of the junction does not agree with germline; a read error may underlie this.

Germline V gene data show CDR1 as MGHRA and CDR2 as YSYEKL. The CDR3 loop spans 16 amino acids. The origin of this receptor is a male patient younger than 18 who had a stem cell transplant for acute lymphoblastic leukemia, so the T cells may come from the graft donor. J is TRBJ2-4 and V is TRBV4-1; 9 bases are shared with TRBD1. The starting material was PBMCs, mostly from graft donor cells, obtained 360 days after TCRalphabeta/CD19-depleted stem cell transplant. The CDR3, as DNA: TGCGCCAGCAGCCAAGATCGCCTCCGGACAGGGGATGTCAGGCACTTC. Translating gives CASSQDRLRTGDVRHF.